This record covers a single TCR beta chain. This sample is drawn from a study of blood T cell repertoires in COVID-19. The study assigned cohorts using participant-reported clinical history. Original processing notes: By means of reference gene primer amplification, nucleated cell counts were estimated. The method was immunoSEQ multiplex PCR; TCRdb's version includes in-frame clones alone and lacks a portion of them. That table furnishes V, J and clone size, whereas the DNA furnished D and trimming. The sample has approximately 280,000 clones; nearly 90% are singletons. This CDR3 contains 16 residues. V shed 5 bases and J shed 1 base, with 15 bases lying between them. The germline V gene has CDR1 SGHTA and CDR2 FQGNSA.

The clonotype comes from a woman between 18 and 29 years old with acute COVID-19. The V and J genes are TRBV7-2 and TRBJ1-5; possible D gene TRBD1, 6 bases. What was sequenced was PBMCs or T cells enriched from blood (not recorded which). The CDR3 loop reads CASSRTGGPSNQPQHF. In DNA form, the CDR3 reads TGTGCCAGCAGCAGAACCGGGGGGCCAAGCAATCAGCCCCAGCATTTT.